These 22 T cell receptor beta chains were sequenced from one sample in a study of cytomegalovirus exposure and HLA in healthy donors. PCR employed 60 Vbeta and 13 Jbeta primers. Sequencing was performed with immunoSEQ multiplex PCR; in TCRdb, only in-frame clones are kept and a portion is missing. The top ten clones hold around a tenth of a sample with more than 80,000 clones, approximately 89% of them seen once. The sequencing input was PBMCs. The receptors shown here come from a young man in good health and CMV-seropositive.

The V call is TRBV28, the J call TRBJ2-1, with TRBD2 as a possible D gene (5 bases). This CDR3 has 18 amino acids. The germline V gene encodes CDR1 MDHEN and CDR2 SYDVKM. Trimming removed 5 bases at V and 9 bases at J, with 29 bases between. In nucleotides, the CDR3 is TGTGCCAGCAGTCCTATTGCGACGGACCTAACCGGCGCGGGTGAGCAGTTCTTC. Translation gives CASSPIATDLTGAGEQFF.

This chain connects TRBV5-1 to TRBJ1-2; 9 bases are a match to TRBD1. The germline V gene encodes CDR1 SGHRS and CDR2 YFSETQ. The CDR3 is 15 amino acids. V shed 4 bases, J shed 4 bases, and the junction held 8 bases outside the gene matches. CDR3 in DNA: TGCGCCAGCAGCCACCGGGACAGGGATCCCTATGGCTACACCTTC. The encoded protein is CASSHRDRDPYGYTF.

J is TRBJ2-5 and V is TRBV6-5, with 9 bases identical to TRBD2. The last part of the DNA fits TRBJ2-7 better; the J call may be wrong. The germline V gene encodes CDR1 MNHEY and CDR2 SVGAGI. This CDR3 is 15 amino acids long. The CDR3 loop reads CASSQGTSSFDEQYF. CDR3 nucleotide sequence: TGTGCCAGCAGCCAGGGGACTAGCAGTTTCGACGAGCAGTACTTC.

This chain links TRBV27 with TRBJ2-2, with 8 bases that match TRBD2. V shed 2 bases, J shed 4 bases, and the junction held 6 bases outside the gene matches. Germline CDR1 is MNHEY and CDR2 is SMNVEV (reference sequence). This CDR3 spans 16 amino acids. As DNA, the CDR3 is TGTGCCAGCAGTTTAGCTAGCGGGTACCCCACCGGGGAGCTGTTTTTT. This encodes CASSLASGYPTGELFF.

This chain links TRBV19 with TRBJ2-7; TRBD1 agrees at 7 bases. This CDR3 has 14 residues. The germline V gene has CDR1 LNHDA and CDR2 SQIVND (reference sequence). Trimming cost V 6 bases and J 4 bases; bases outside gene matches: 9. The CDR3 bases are TGTGCCAGTAGCGAGACAGGGATTCGGTACGAGCAGTACTTC. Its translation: CASSETGIRYEQYF. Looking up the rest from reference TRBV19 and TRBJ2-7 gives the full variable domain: DGGITQSPKYLFRKEGQNVTLSCEQNLNHDAMYWYRQDPGQGLRLIYYSQIVNDFQKGDIAEGYSVSREKKESFPLTVTSAQKNPTAFYLCASSETGIRYEQYFGPGTRLTVT.

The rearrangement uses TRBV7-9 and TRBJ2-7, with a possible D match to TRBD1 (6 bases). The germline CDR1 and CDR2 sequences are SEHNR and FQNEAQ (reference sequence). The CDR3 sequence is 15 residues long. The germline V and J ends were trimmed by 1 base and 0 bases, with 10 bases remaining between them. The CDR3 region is CASSLVRTDSYEQYF. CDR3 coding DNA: TGTGCCAGCAGCTTAGTAAGGACAGACTCCTACGAGCAGTACTTC.

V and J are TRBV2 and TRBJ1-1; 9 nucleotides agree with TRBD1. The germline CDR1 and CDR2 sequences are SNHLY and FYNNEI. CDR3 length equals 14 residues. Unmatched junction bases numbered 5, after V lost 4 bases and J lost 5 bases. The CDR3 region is CASSVQGARTEAFF. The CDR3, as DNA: TGTGCCAGCAGTGTACAGGGGGCGAGGACTGAAGCTTTCTTT.

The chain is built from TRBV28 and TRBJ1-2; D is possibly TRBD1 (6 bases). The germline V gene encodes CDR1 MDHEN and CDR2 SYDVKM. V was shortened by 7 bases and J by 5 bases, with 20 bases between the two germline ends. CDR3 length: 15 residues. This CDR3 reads CASIPGGRALYGYTF. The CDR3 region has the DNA TGTGCCAGCATCCCGGGGGGCAGGGCCTTATATGGCTACACCTTC.

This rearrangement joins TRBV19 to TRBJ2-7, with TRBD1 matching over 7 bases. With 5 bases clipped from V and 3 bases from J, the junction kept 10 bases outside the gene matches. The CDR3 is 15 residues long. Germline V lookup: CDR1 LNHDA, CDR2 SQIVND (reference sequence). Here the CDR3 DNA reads TGTGCCAGTAGTGCTTCCGGGACAGAGTACTACGAGCAGTACTTC. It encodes CASSASGTEYYEQYF.

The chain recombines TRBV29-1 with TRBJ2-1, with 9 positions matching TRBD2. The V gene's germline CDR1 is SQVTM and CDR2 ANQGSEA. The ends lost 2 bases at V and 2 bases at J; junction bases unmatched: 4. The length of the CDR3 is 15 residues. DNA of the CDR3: TGCAGCGTTGAAAGGCCTAGCGGGGCCTACAATGAGCAGTTCTTC. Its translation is CSVERPSGAYNEQFF.

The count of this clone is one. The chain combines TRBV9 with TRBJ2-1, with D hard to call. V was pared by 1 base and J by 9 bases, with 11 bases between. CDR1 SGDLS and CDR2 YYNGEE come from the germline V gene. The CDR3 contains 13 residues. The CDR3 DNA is TGTGCCAGCAGCGTAAGCGTAGGTTTTGAGCAGTTCTTC. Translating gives CASSVSVGFEQFF.

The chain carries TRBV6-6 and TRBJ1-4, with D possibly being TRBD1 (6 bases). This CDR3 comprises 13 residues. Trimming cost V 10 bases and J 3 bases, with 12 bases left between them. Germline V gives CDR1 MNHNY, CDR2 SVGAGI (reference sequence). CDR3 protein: CATSGGSNEKLFF. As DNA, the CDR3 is TGTGCCACCTCGGGGGGCTCTAATGAAAAACTGTTTTTT.

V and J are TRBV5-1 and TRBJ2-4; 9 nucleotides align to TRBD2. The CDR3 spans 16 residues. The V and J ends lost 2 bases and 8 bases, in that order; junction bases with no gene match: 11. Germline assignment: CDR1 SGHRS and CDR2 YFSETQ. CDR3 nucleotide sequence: TGCGCCAGCAGCTTTGGACTGGCTAGCGGGACTGACATTCAGTACTTC. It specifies CASSFGLASGTDIQYF.

CDR3 protein: CASSPDLFTEAFF. As DNA, the CDR3 is TGTGCCAGCAGCCCTGACTTGTTCACTGAAGCTTTCTTT. This chain links TRBV28 with TRBJ1-1; D is unclear. Trimming took off 6 bases at V and 4 bases at J, with 12 bases between the two ends. CDR1 and CDR2 (germline): MDHEN, SYDVKM. The CDR3 runs 13 residues. The variable domain in full, with the rest retrieved from reference TRBV28 and TRBJ1-1, is DVKVTQSSRYLVKRTGEKVFLECVQDMDHENMFWYRQDPGLGLRLIYFSYDVKMKEKGDIPEGYSVSREKKERFSLILESASTNQTSMYLCASSPDLFTEAFFGQGTRLTVV.

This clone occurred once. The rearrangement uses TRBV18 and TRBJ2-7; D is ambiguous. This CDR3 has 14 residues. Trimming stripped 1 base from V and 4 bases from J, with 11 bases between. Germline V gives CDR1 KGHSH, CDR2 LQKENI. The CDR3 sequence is CASSPLNLRYEQYF. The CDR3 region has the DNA TGTGCCAGCTCACCACTTAATTTGCGGTACGAGCAGTACTTC.

The CDR3 reads CASSLAPEPGNTIYF. The CDR3 DNA is TGTGCCAGCAGCTTAGCCCCCGAGCCGGGAAACACCATATATTTT. This chain uses TRBV7-8 with TRBJ1-3; D not certain. Germline CDR1 is SGHVS and CDR2 is FQNEAQ. The length of the CDR3 is 15 residues. The germline V and J ends were trimmed by 0 bases and 4 bases, with 10 bases remaining between them.

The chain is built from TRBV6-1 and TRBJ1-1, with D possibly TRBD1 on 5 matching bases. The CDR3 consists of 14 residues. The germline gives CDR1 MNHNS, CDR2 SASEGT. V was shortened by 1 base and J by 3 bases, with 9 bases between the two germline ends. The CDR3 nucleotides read TGTGCCAGCAGTGAAGTGGGGGGGGACACTGAAGCTTTCTTT. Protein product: CASSEVGGDTEAFF.

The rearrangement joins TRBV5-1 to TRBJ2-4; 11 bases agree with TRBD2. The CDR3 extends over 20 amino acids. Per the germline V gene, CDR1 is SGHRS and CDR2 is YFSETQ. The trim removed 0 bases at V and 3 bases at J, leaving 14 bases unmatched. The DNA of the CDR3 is TGCGCCAGCAGCTTGGATCCCGGCACTAGCGGGAGATTTGGCAAAAACATTCAGTACTTC. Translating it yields CASSLDPGTSGRFGKNIQYF.

CDR3 sequence: CASSQTTGRANEQFF. The CDR3 coding sequence is TGTGCCAGCTCACAGACAACCGGCAGGGCGAATGAGCAGTTCTTC. This chain joins TRBV18 and TRBJ2-1; D may be TRBD1 (5 bases). From germline, CDR1 is KGHSH and CDR2 LQKENI. The germline V and J ends were trimmed by 4 bases and 7 bases, with 17 bases remaining between them. The CDR3 has 15 residues.

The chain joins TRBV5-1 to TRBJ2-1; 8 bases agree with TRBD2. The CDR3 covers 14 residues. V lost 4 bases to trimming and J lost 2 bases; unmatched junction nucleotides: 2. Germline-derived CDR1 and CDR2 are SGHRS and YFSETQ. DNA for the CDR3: TGCGCCAGCAGCGCGGGAGGAACCTACAATGAGCAGTTCTTC. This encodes CASSAGGTYNEQFF.

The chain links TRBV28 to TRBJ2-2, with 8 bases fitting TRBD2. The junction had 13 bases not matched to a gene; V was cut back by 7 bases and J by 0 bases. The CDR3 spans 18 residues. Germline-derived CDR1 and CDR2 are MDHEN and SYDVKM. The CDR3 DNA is TGTGCCAGCAATCCTATACCCGGGCGGGGGGCGAACACCGGGGAGCTGTTTTTT. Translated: CASNPIPGRGANTGELFF.

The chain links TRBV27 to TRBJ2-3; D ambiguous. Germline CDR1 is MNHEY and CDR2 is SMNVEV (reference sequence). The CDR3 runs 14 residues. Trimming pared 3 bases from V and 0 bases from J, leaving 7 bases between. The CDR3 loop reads CASSLAQSTDTQYF. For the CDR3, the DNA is TGTGCCAGCAGTTTGGCCCAAAGCACAGATACGCAGTATTTT.